Detailed here is one T cell receptor (beta chain). This sample is drawn from a study of shared clonotypes between healthy human individuals. Only in-frame clones appear in the TCRdb table, and some are missing; sequencing was by immunoSEQ multiplex PCR. The table shows about 2.1 million clones, with over 85% occurring only once. Naive-designated CD8 cells lacked CD45RO, were positively enriched for CCR7, and omitted terminally differentiated effector memory CD45RA+ cells. The CDR3 runs to 15 residues. Germline assignment: CDR1 SGHDT and CDR2 YYEEEE. V lost 0 bases, J lost 6 bases, and 15 bases lay in between.

The receptor was derived from a man between 18 and 29 years old in good health. Some clones in this sample may be carry-over from other donors' samples. The V call is TRBV5-6, the J call TRBJ2-5; weak D call: TRBD1 (6 bases). Sequencing was performed on naive CD8+ T cells from PBMCs. CDR3 in amino acids: CASSLEQGWEKTQYF. Written as DNA, the CDR3 is TGTGCCAGCAGCTTGGAGCAGGGGTGGGAAAAGACCCAGTACTTC.